The 23 T cell receptor beta chains in this list originate from one sample, sequenced in a study of cytomegalovirus exposure and HLA in healthy donors. The PCR used 60 Vbeta and 13 Jbeta primers. The table came from immunoSEQ multiplex PCR; TCRdb's copy has only in-frame clones and leaves some out. The data contain 120,000 or so clones, more than 15% of them seen just once; the ten biggest clones take up 2.5% to 3%. The sample taken for sequencing was PBMCs. Receptors were obtained from a female donor in good health and CMV-seropositive.

The chain has TRBV6-1 and TRBJ1-2, with D maybe TRBD1 (5 bases). The germline V gene has CDR1 MNHNS and CDR2 SASEGT. V was pared by 5 bases and J by 0 bases, with 7 bases between. The CDR3 is 13 residues long. The CDR3 nucleotides are TGTGCCAGCAGTCGGGACTCTAACTATGGCTACACCTTC. Translating gives CASSRDSNYGYTF.

The gene calls are TRBV4-3 and TRBJ2-5; 7 bases are shared with TRBD2. CDR3 size: 14 residues. Germline V gene data show CDR1 as LGHNA and CDR2 as YSLEER. The V segment lost 3 bases and the J segment 2 bases; nucleotides outside the gene matches: 3. The CDR3 here is CASSQGGSQETQYF. The DNA for the CDR3 is TGCGCCAGCAGCCAGGGCGGGAGTCAAGAGACCCAGTACTTC.

This clone has only a few counts. The rearrangement joins TRBV7-2 to TRBJ1-1; tentative D call: TRBD1 (6 bases). The CDR3 has 14 amino acids. Germline values: CDR1 SGHTA, CDR2 FQGNSA. Trimming left V 3 bases short and J 0 bases short, with 8 bases between. The CDR3 DNA is TGTGCCAGCAGCTTCACAGGGCTGAACACTGAAGCTTTCTTT. The encoded protein is CASSFTGLNTEAFF.

This clone has a handful of counts. At one boundary the junction diverges from the germline segment, which might be a read error. The V gene is TRBV5-1, the J gene TRBJ1-4, with TRBD1 matching 7 bases. The CDR3 contains 16 residues. Germline assignment: CDR1 SGHRS and CDR2 YFSETQ. CDR3 DNA sequence: TGCGCCAACAGCTTCAAGCAGGGGGCAACTAATGAAAAACTGTTTTTT. It yields the protein CANSFKQGATNEKLFF.

This clone was counted once. The rearrangement links TRBV4-3 to TRBJ2-7; maybe TRBD1 (5 bases). CDR3 length: 15 amino acids. Germline V CDR1 and CDR2: LGHNA, YSLEER. Trimming removed 0 bases from V and 5 bases from J, with 14 bases in between. CDR3 DNA sequence: TGCGCCAGCAGCCAAGATCCCAGGGTTGTTGACGAGCAGTACTTC. Protein: CASSQDPRVVDEQYF.

The sample holds a few counts of this clone. The rearrangement links TRBV5-4 to TRBJ1-2; D is ambiguous. With 0 bases removed from V and 8 bases from J, the gap between germline ends came to 11 bases. The V gene's germline CDR1 is SGHNT and CDR2 YYREEE (reference sequence). CDR3 length: 13 amino acids. This CDR3 is CASSLDSQNGYTF. Written as DNA, the CDR3 is TGTGCCAGCAGCTTGGACAGTCAAAACGGCTACACCTTC.

The chain has TRBV10-3 and TRBJ2-5; 8 bases are shared with TRBD1. This CDR3 comprises 16 residues. V dropped 6 bases and J dropped 2; count of bases not matched to a gene: 11. CDR1 ENHRY and CDR2 SYGVKD come from the germline V gene. CDR3 region: CAISYGGGQGQETQYF. DNA of the CDR3: TGTGCCATCAGCTATGGAGGAGGACAGGGACAAGAGACCCAGTACTTC.

The rearrangement links TRBV5-1 to TRBJ2-3, with D maybe TRBD1 (5 bases). The CDR3 extends over 14 amino acids. Germline CDR1 SGHRS, CDR2 YFSETQ. V was clipped by 3 bases and J by 2 bases, with 10 bases between them. The CDR3 here is CASSWGTITDTQYF. The CDR3 DNA sequence: TGCGCCAGCAGCTGGGGCACGATCACAGATACGCAGTATTTT. The full variable domain, completed using reference TRBV5-1 and TRBJ2-3, is KAGVTQTPRYLIKTRGQQVTLSCSPISGHRSVSWYQQTPGQGLQFLFEYFSETQRNKGNFPGRFSGRQFSNSRSEMNVSTLELGDSALYLCASSWGTITDTQYFGPGTRLTVL.

This chain connects TRBV9 to TRBJ1-2; D is uncertain. This CDR3 comprises 13 residues. The germline CDR1 and CDR2 sequences are SGDLS and YYNGEE. V lost 0 bases and J 2 bases, leaving 5 bases between the germline ends. CDR3 DNA sequence: TGTGCCAGCAGCGTAGCGGGGAACTATGGCTACACCTTC. It is translated as CASSVAGNYGYTF.

This chain connects TRBV27 to TRBJ2-1; TRBD1 might be the D (5 bases). Germline loops: CDR1 MNHEY, CDR2 SMNVEV (reference sequence). The CDR3 spans 11 residues. Trimming took off 1 base at V and 14 bases at J, with 9 bases between the two ends. CDR3 bases: TGTGCCAGCAGTTTATGGACACCCAAGTTCTTC. Its protein product is CASSLWTPKFF.

The chain recombines TRBV11-2 with TRBJ1-6; TRBD1 agrees at 11 bases. Per the germline V gene, CDR1 is SGHAT and CDR2 is FQNNGV. This CDR3 is built from 16 residues. The V segment lost 1 base and the J segment 7 bases; nucleotides outside the gene matches: 3. CDR3 sequence (DNA): TGTGCCAGCAGCTTAGGGGGACAGGGGGGAAATTCACCCCTCCACTTT. Its protein product is CASSLGGQGGNSPLHF.

The chain joins TRBV5-1 to TRBJ1-1, with D hard to call. This CDR3 is 12 amino acids long. The germline CDR1 and CDR2 sequences are SGHRS and YFSETQ. V was cut by 6 bases and J by 7 bases, with 13 bases left in between. The CDR3 loop reads CASMIIGGEAFF. CDR3 in DNA: TGCGCCAGCATGATCATAGGAGGTGAAGCTTTCTTT. Filled out from reference TRBV5-1 and TRBJ1-1, the complete variable domain reads KAGVTQTPRYLIKTRGQQVTLSCSPISGHRSVSWYQQTPGQGLQFLFEYFSETQRNKGNFPGRFSGRQFSNSRSEMNVSTLELGDSALYLCASMIIGGEAFFGQGTRLTVV.

The V call is TRBV30, the J call TRBJ2-3; TRBD2 agrees at 14 bases. The CDR3 length is 16 residues. CDR1 is GTSNPN, CDR2 SVGIG, per germline (reference sequence). Losses at the gene ends were 3 bases for V and 5 bases for J; bases not matched to a gene: 7. CDR3: CAWSGGTSGRRDTQYF. In nucleotides, the CDR3 is TGTGCCTGGAGCGGAGGGACTAGCGGGAGAAGAGATACGCAGTATTTT. Combining the CDR3 with reference TRBV30 and TRBJ2-3 gives the whole variable domain SQTIHQWPATLVQPVGSPLSLECTVEGTSNPNLYWYRQAAGRGLQLLFYSVGIGQISSEVPQNLSASRPQDRQFILSSKKLLLSDSGFYLCAWSGGTSGRRDTQYFGPGTRLTVL.

V gene TRBV7-9 combines with J gene TRBJ1-1; 7 bases are shared with TRBD1. Unmatched junction bases numbered 7, after V lost 3 bases and J lost 3 bases. CDR1 is SEHNR, CDR2 FQNEAQ, per germline (reference sequence). This CDR3 comprises 15 residues. This CDR3 is CASSFKQGQDTEAFF. The CDR3 DNA reads as TGTGCCAGCAGCTTTAAACAGGGGCAGGACACTGAAGCTTTCTTT.

This clone was seen a handful of times. This sequence joins TRBV9 and TRBJ2-6; 7 bases are shared with TRBD1. This CDR3 comprises 17 residues. In germline, CDR1 is SGDLS, CDR2 YYNGEE. The trim removed 3 bases at V and 0 bases at J, leaving 6 bases unmatched. The DNA of the CDR3 is TGTGCCAGCAGCGAGTGGGACAGTGGCTCTGGGGCCAACGTCCTGACTTTC. It yields the protein CASSEWDSGSGANVLTF.

The chain is built from TRBV19 and TRBJ2-7, with D possibly matching TRBD1 (6 bases). The V and J ends lost 8 bases and 3 bases respectively, with 14 bases between them. The CDR3 runs 13 residues. Germline CDR1 and CDR2: LNHDA and SQIVND (reference sequence). CDR3 residues: CASSPGTNYEQYF. The DNA for the CDR3 is TGTGCCAGTTCGCCCGGGACAAACTACGAGCAGTACTTC.

The CDR3 DNA sequence: TGTGCCAGCAGTCAGGACAGAAAATTATATGGCTACACCTTC. Its translation is CASSQDRKLYGYTF. The chain employs TRBV6-5 and TRBJ1-2; weak D call: TRBD1 (6 bases). V dropped 5 bases and J dropped 5 bases, with 15 bases sitting between them. Germline V gene sequence: CDR1 MNHEY, CDR2 SVGAGI. This CDR3 spans 14 amino acids.

The table lists this clone with a few counts. V is TRBV6-5 and J is TRBJ1-1; TRBD1 matches 9 bases. CDR1 is MNHEY and CDR2 is SVGAGI in the germline V gene. The length of the CDR3 is 13 residues. The V and J ends lost 5 bases and 8 bases, in that order; junction bases with no gene match: 6. The CDR3 coding sequence is TGTGCCAGCAGTACCCCGGGACAGGGAGAAGCTTTCTTT. Amino acids: CASSTPGQGEAFF.

This chain uses TRBV6-6 with TRBJ1-2; 9 bases agree with TRBD1. Germline V gene data show CDR1 as MNHNY and CDR2 as SVGAGI (reference sequence). The length of the CDR3 is 14 residues. V shed 2 bases, J shed 7 bases, and the junction held 5 bases outside the gene matches. In nucleotides, the CDR3 is TGTGCCAGCAGTTACGCGGACAGGGGAGGTGGCTACACCTTC. This gives the protein CASSYADRGGGYTF.

In its sample, this clone was seen a few times. The chain combines TRBV13 with TRBJ2-5; 7 positions match TRBD2. The germline V gene has CDR1 PRHDT and CDR2 FYEKMQ (reference sequence). The CDR3 totals 14 residues. Trimming at V came to 6 bases and at J to 5 bases, leaving 9 bases not matched to a gene. The CDR3 DNA sequence: TGTGCCAGCAGTTCTCGAAGGGGAGGGGAGACCCAGTACTTC. Protein: CASSSRRGGETQYF.

The chain has TRBV2 and TRBJ1-5, with D hard to call. Per the germline V gene, CDR1 is SNHLY and CDR2 is FYNNEI. The CDR3 covers 14 residues. V lost 4 bases and J 4 bases, leaving 11 bases between the germline ends. CDR3 coding DNA: TGTGCCAGCAGTGCCAGAGGGCAAAATCAGCCCCAGCATTTT. Amino acid sequence: CASSARGQNQPQHF.

The chain has TRBV28 and TRBJ1-5; D remains unclear. From germline, CDR1 is MDHEN and CDR2 SYDVKM. The length of the CDR3 is 11 residues. The V and J ends lost 3 bases and 11 bases respectively, with 8 bases between them. The CDR3 spells CASSLKGAQHF. CDR3 DNA: TGTGCCAGCAGTTTGAAGGGAGCCCAGCATTTT.

This clone was observed a few times. The V gene is TRBV5-1, the J gene TRBJ1-1; no firm D call. Germline V gene sequence: CDR1 SGHRS, CDR2 YFSETQ. V was trimmed by 0 bases and J by 7 bases, leaving 16 bases between them. This CDR3 comprises 15 residues. CDR3 nucleotide sequence: TGCGCCAGCAGCTTGGCCGGGGAAAGCGGTATTGAAGCTTTCTTT. This sequence encodes CASSLAGESGIEAFF.